One and the same sample provided the 9 T cell receptor beta chains below, sequenced in a study of cytomegalovirus exposure and HLA in healthy donors. The PCR made use of 60 Vbeta and 13 Jbeta primers. Data came from immunoSEQ multiplex PCR; TCRdb stores just in-frame clones and leaves some out. Of just over 150,000 clones listed, about three quarters are singletons. The sample was PBMCs. All receptors derive from a woman in her 30s in good health and CMV-seronegative.

This sequence joins TRBV7-9 and TRBJ2-1, with 7 bases lining up with TRBD2. Per germline, CDR1 SEHNR and CDR2 FQNEAQ (reference sequence). CDR3 length: 17 amino acids. V gave up 4 bases and J gave up 7 bases; unmatched junction bases: 16. The chain's CDR3 is CASSSHGGRSLGNEQFF. Written as DNA, the CDR3 is TGTGCCAGCAGCTCCCACGGGGGGAGATCTCTTGGGAATGAGCAGTTCTTC.

J is TRBJ1-1 and V is TRBV11-2, with no clear D. The germline V gene has CDR1 SGHAT and CDR2 FQNNGV. V gave up 5 bases and J gave up 5 bases, with 12 bases separating them. CDR3 length: 13 amino acids. The CDR3 bases are TGTGCCAGCAGCCCTGCCTGGAGTACTGAAGCTTTCTTT. Translation: CASSPAWSTEAFF.

This clone was recorded only once. The rearrangement links TRBV4-1 to TRBJ1-1, with D tentatively TRBD1 (6 bases). Looked up from germline, CDR1 is MGHRA and CDR2 is YSYEKL. This CDR3 is built from 18 residues. V lost 0 bases and J 1 base, leaving 18 bases between the germline ends. The CDR3 spells CASSQDPGVTWKNTEAFF. The CDR3 DNA reads as TGCGCCAGCAGCCAAGATCCAGGGGTAACATGGAAGAACACTGAAGCTTTCTTT.

The rearrangement uses TRBV6-1 and TRBJ1-5; D remains ambiguous. V dropped 11 bases and J dropped 0 bases, with 11 bases sitting between them. This CDR3 is 13 amino acids long. The germline V gene has CDR1 MNHNS and CDR2 SASEGT. In nucleotides, the CDR3 is TGTGCCTCCACCTTCTATAGCAATCAGCCCCAGCATTTT. Translated: CASTFYSNQPQHF.

J is TRBJ2-2 and V is TRBV30; possibly TRBD2 for D (6 bases). V lost 0 bases to trimming and J lost 5 bases, with 7 bases between them. The germline V gene has CDR1 GTSNPN and CDR2 SVGIG (reference sequence). This CDR3 region has 13 residues. The CDR3 sequence is CAWSVRGTGELFF. The CDR3 DNA reads as TGTGCCTGGAGTGTACGGGGGACCGGGGAGCTGTTTTTT.

J is TRBJ2-2 and V is TRBV11-2, with D perhaps TRBD1 (6 bases). Germline V gene lookup returns CDR1 SGHAT and CDR2 FQNNGV. This CDR3 has 16 residues. With 5 bases removed from V and 0 bases from J, the gap between germline ends came to 13 bases. In DNA form, the CDR3 reads TGTGCCAGCAGCCCCAGGGGACCGGCGAACACCGGGGAGCTGTTTTTT. Amino acids: CASSPRGPANTGELFF.

This clone came up a few times. The chain is built from TRBV4-1 and TRBJ1-4; D is perhaps TRBD1 (6 bases). This CDR3 is 15 amino acids long. Germline V gives CDR1 MGHRA, CDR2 YSYEKL. The V end lost 2 bases, the J end lost 8 bases, and 15 bases lay between the germline ends. The CDR3 loop reads CASSQLSGVKEKLFF. The CDR3 nucleotides read TGCGCCAGCAGCCAACTATCAGGGGTAAAGGAAAAACTGTTTTTT.

V is TRBV5-4 and J is TRBJ2-3; 15 bases map to TRBD2. Germline trimming cut 0 bases from V and 5 bases from J; bases unmatched to any gene: 4. This CDR3 comprises 17 residues. Germline-derived CDR1 and CDR2 are SGHNT and YYREEE (reference sequence). The CDR3 is CASSLGTSGGAQDTQYF. The CDR3 coding sequence is TGTGCCAGCAGCTTGGGGACTAGCGGGGGGGCCCAAGATACGCAGTATTTT.

This sequence joins TRBV29-1 and TRBJ1-2, with 9 positions matching TRBD1. Germline values: CDR1 SQVTM, CDR2 ANQGSEA. The V gene end was trimmed by 7 bases and the J gene end by 6 bases; junction bases not matched to a gene: 6. The CDR3 sequence is 12 residues long. In nucleotides, the CDR3 is TGCAGCGGGCTTGGACAGGGGAATGGCTACACCTTC. This gives the protein CSGLGQGNGYTF.